The 8 T cell receptor beta chains given below trace back to one sample, sequenced in a study of shared clonotypes between healthy human individuals. Assay: immunoSEQ multiplex PCR; the TCRdb copy retains only in-frame clones and omits some. The data show around 1.6 million clones, with around 98% seen just once and roughly 0.45% held by the top ten. The specimen was naive CD4+ T cells sorted from blood. The subset was: CD45RA+ positively selected. The origin of the receptors is a man aged 25 to 40 in good health.

The CDR3 bases are TGCGCCAGCAGCTTGGCATTGCCAGGTCCCTACGAGCAGTACTTC. As protein: CASSLALPGPYEQYF. The V call is TRBV5-1, the J call TRBJ2-7, with D uncertain. The CDR3 is 15 amino acids. The germline V gene has CDR1 SGHRS and CDR2 YFSETQ. Trimming left V 0 bases short and J 2 bases short, with 12 bases between. Full variable domain (rest looked up from reference TRBV5-1 and TRBJ2-7): KAGVTQTPRYLIKTRGQQVTLSCSPISGHRSVSWYQQTPGQGLQFLFEYFSETQRNKGNFPGRFSGRQFSNSRSEMNVSTLELGDSALYLCASSLALPGPYEQYFGPGTRLTVT.

This clone was seen just once. V gene TRBV27 combines with J gene TRBJ2-3, with 7 bases fitting TRBD1. Germline trimming cut 6 bases from V and 6 bases from J; bases unmatched to any gene: 6. CDR3 length: 13 amino acids. Germline V gives CDR1 MNHEY, CDR2 SMNVEV (reference sequence). In nucleotides, the CDR3 is TGTGCCAGCAGCCGACAGGGATGGGATACGCAGTATTTT. Protein product: CASSRQGWDTQYF.

The chain couples TRBV10-3 to TRBJ1-5, with D possibly matching TRBD1 (6 bases). CDR3 length: 16 amino acids. V lost 3 bases, J lost 3 bases, and 15 bases lay in between. Germline loops: CDR1 ENHRY, CDR2 SYGVKD. The CDR3 nucleotides read TGTGCCATCAGTGAAAGGGGGGCGAGGAACAATCAGCCCCAGCATTTT. Protein sequence: CAISERGARNNQPQHF.

The chain carries TRBV1 and TRBJ2-5; TRBD2 reflects the table's D call only, with no check against the DNA. TRBV1 is a pseudogene segment. The CDR3 loop spans 17 amino acids. CDR3 in amino acids: CTSSPSSAKGNQETQYF. CDR3 DNA: TGCACCAGCAGCCCTTCTAGCGCCAAAGGGAACCAAGAGACCCAGTACTTC.

J is TRBJ2-2 and V is TRBV7-8; 9 bases are a match to TRBD2. CDR1 and CDR2 from the germline V gene are SGHVS and FQNEAQ. The CDR3 contains 16 residues. V was clipped by 5 bases and J by 1 base; unmatched bases: 5. The CDR3 coding sequence is TGTGCCAGCAGCCCTGGACTAGCGAGGAACACCGGGGAGCTGTTTTTT. Its translation: CASSPGLARNTGELFF. The whole variable domain, remainder taken from reference TRBV7-8 and TRBJ2-2, is GAGVSQSPRYKVAKRGQDVALRCDPISGHVSLFWYQQALGQGPEFLTYFQNEAQLDKSGLPSDRFFAERPEGSVSTLKIQRTQQEDSAVYLCASSPGLARNTGELFFGEGSRLTVL.

The chain has TRBV15 and TRBJ2-3; 16 bases agree with TRBD2. V shed 4 bases, J shed 4 bases, and the junction held 11 bases outside the gene matches. CDR3 length equals 19 residues. CDR1 is LNHNV, CDR2 YYDKDF, per germline (reference sequence). The CDR3 spells CATSKEAPGLAGGADTQYF. The CDR3 DNA follows: TGTGCCACCAGCAAAGAGGCCCCGGGACTAGCGGGAGGGGCAGATACGCAGTATTTT.

This chain links TRBV5-5 with TRBJ1-1; no firm D call. Germline CDR1 reads SGHKS; CDR2 reads YYEKEE (reference sequence). The CDR3 consists of 13 residues. V was clipped by 0 bases and J by 7 bases, with 10 bases between them. The CDR3 here is CASSLVGIREAFF. Written as DNA, the CDR3 is TGTGCCAGCAGCTTGGTTGGGATCCGTGAAGCTTTCTTT.

Points on this clone: Other DNA sequences in the sample encode the same CDR3. The chain joins TRBV7-2 to TRBJ1-5; tentatively, D is TRBD1 (6 bases). Trimming removed 3 bases at V and 4 bases at J, with 13 bases between. CDR1 and CDR2 (germline): SGHTA, FQGNSA. There are 15 residues in the CDR3. In nucleotides, the CDR3 is TGTGCCAGCAGCTTGGATGCGGGGGCTAATCAGCCCCAGCATTTT. Translation gives CASSLDAGANQPQHF.